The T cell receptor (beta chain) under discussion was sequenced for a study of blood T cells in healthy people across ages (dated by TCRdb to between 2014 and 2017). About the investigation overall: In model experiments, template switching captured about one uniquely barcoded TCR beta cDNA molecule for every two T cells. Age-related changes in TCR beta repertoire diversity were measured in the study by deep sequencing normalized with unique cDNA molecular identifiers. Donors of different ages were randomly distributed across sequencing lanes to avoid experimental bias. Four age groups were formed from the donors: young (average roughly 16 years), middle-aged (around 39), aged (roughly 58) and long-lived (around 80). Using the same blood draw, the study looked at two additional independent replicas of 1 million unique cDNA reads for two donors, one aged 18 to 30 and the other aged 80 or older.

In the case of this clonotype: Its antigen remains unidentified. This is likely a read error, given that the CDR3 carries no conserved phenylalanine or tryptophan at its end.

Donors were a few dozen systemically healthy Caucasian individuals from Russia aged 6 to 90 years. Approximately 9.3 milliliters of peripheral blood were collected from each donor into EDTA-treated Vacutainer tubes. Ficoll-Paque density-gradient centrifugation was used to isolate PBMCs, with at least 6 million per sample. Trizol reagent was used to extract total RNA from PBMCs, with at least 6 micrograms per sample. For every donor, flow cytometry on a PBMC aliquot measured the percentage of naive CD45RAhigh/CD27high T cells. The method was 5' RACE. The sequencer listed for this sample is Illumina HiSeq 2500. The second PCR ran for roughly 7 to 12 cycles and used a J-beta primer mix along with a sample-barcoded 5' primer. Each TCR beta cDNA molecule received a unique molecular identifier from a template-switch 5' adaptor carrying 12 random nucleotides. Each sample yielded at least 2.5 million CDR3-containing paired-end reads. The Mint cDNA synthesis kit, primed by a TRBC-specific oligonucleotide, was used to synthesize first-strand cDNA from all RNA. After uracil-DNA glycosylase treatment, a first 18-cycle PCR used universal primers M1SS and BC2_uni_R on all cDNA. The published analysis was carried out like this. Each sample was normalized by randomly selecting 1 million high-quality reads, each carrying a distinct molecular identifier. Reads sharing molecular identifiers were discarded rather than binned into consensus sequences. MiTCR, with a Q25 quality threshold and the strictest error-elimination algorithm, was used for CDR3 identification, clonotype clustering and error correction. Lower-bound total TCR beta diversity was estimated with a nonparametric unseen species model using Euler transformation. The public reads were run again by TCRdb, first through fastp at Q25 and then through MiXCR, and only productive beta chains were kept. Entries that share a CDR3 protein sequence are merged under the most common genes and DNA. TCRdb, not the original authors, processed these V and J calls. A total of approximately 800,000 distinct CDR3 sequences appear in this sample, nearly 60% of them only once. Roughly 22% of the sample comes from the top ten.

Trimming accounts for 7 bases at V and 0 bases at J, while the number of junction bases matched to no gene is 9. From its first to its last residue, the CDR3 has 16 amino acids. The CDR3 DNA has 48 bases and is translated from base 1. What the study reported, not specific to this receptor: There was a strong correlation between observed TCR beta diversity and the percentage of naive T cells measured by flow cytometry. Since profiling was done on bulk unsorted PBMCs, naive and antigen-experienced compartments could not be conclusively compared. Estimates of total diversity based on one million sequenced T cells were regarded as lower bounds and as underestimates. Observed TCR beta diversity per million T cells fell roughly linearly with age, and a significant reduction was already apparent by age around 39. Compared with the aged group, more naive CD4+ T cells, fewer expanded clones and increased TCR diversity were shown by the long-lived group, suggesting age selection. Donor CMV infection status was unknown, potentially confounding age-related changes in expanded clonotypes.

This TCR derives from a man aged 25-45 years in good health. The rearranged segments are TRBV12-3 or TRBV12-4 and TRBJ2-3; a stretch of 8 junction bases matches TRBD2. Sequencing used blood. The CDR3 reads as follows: CASTLRAGGSTDTQYS. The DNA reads TGTGCCAGCACCCTCCGGGCGGGGGGTAGCACAGATACGCAGTATTCT.